Listed below are T cell receptor beta chains from one sample, sequenced in a study of beta chain features in type 1 diabetes. Profiling relied on immunoSEQ multiplex PCR, and the TCRdb table lists in-frame clones only, not all of them. The table lists roughly 370,000 clones, roughly 13% of them singletons. Sequencing was performed on naive CD4+ T cells from blood. The receptor source for this set is a man aged 25 to 40 in good health. CDR3s include the opening cysteine and the closing phenylalanine or tryptophan. D genes are given only for firm matches. Size is stated for part of the rows, as once, few or many counts, or as a class when the clone is expanded.

>-|TRBJ2-6|TRBV7-3|-|14
CASSQSSGANVLTF
TGTGCCAGCAGCCAGAGCTCTGGGGCCAACGTCCTGACTTTC
>-|TRBJ2-7|TRBV4-3|TRBD2|17
CASSQYGTSGEIYEQYF
TGCGCCAGCAGCCAATATGGGACTAGCGGGGAGATTTACGAGCAGTACTTC
>few|TRBJ2-3|TRBV7-8|TRBD2|16
CASSLARIAGGDTQYF
TGTGCCAGCAGCTTAGCGCGAATAGCGGGAGGTGATACGCAGTATTTT
>few|TRBJ1-1|TRBV20-1|-|11
CSARASTKAFF
TGCAGTGCTAGAGCTTCTACAAAAGCTTTCTTT
>few|TRBJ1-3|TRBV9|-|14
CASSVESSGNTIYF
TGTGCCAGCAGCGTGGAGAGCTCTGGAAACACCATATATTTT
>-|TRBJ2-5|TRBV11-2|TRBD2|15
CASSLLAGAQETQYF
TGTGCCAGCAGCTTGCTAGCGGGGGCCCAAGAGACCCAGTACTTC
>few|TRBJ1-5|TRBV25-1|-|11
CASSGVGPQHF
TGTGCCAGCAGTGGCGTGGGACCCCAGCATTTT
>-|TRBJ2-3|TRBV4-1|TRBD2|16
CASSQLVAGGRDTQYF
TGCGCCAGCAGCCAGTTGGTAGCGGGGGGACGAGATACGCAGTATTTT
>few|TRBJ2-5|TRBV30|-|13
CAWSAWGQETQYF
TGTGCCTGGAGTGCGTGGGGCCAAGAGACCCAGTACTTC
>few|TRBJ1-2|TRBV30|-|13
CAWTATGSYGYTF
TGTGCCTGGACCGCCACAGGGAGCTATGGCTACACCTTC
>-|TRBJ1-1|TRBV2|-|13
CASWAEMNTEAFF
TGTGCCAGCTGGGCAGAAATGAACACTGAAGCTTTCTTT
>-|TRBJ1-2|TRBV18|-|13
CASSPEQGSGYTF
TGTGCCAGCTCACCAGAACAGGGTTCTGGCTACACCTTC
>few|TRBJ2-7|TRBV7-9|TRBD2|13
CASSFRGGSEQYF
TGTGCCAGCAGCTTTCGCGGGGGGAGCGAGCAGTACTTC
>-|TRBJ1-2|TRBV9|-|14
CASSVVSTNYGYTF
TGTGCCAGCAGCGTAGTATCAACTAACTATGGCTACACCTTC
>-|TRBJ1-5|TRBV23-1|-|14
CASSLGGSGQPQHF
TGCGCCAGCAGTCTGGGCGGCTCGGGACAGCCCCAGCATTTT
>few|TRBJ2-3|TRBV7-8|-|14
CASSLVGWADTQYF
TGTGCCAGCAGCTTAGTAGGCTGGGCTGATACGCAGTATTTT
>few|TRBJ1-2|TRBV9|-|15
CASSVVTAGGLGYTF
TGTGCCAGCAGCGTAGTCACAGCAGGAGGGTTAGGCTACACCTTC
>few|TRBJ2-5|TRBV7-9|-|12
CASIDLQETQYF
TGTGCCAGCATCGACCTCCAAGAGACCCAGTACTTC
>few|TRBJ2-7|TRBV6-5|TRBD2|15
CASSYRVAGNYEQYF
TGTGCCAGCAGTTACCGTGTAGCGGGGAACTACGAGCAGTACTTC
>few|TRBJ2-5|TRBV7-2|TRBD2|14
CASSLAPDGRGGNF
TGTGCCAGCAGCTTAGCTCCCGATGGGCGGGGGGGTAACTTC
>-|TRBJ2-2|TRBV9|-|14
CASSAGTDTGELFF
TGTGCCAGCAGCGCCGGGACGGACACCGGGGAGCTGTTTTTT
>-|TRBJ2-3|TRBV11-1|TRBD2|16
CASSARLAVRSNTQYF
TGTGCCAGCAGCGCCCGACTAGCCGTTAGATCAAATACGCAGTATTTT
>few|TRBJ1-5|TRBV7-2|-|15
CASSLGTLSNQPQHF
TGTGCCAGCAGCCTCGGGACTCTTAGCAATCAGCCCCAGCATTTT
>-|TRBJ2-5|TRBV29-1|-|15
CSSGDLAGRKETQYF
TGCAGCTCAGGCGATCTTGCAGGGCGCAAAGAGACCCAGTACTTC
>-|TRBJ1-1|TRBV7-2|-|15
CASSQTGTVNTEAFF
TGTGCCAGCAGCCAGACCGGGACGGTGAACACTGAAGCTTTCTTT
>-|TRBJ1-4|TRBV7-9|-|14
CASSLTSPSGKLFF
TGTGCCAGCAGCTTAACTTCTCCTTCGGGAAAACTGTTTTTT
>few|TRBJ1-2|TRBV19|-|12
CASSGANYGYTF
TGTGCCAGTTCGGGGGCGAACTATGGCTACACCTTC